This TCR beta chain is drawn from a study of CD8 T cells in ankylosing spondylitis. A note on this clonotype: Its specificity is unknown.

V lost 5 bases and J lost 8; bases outside the gene matches: 7. Germline loops: CDR1 SGHTA, CDR2 FQGNSA. This CDR3 spans 14 amino acids. Study-wide results and limits: Reactive arthritis synovial fluid and blood were previously reported to contain some motif variants. In ankylosing spondylitis blood, a motif of seven to nine highly homologous TCR beta variants appeared characteristic. Significantly higher representation of disease-linked clones was reported for matched ankylosing spondylitis synovial fluid.

Construction of TCR beta libraries was performed using quantitative 5'-RACE with molecular barcodes. MiXCR was run by TCRdb on the 5' RACE reads, yielding one entry per CDR3 protein. Of about 450,000 distinct CDR3 sequences detected, about 25% appear once; the ten largest clones hold roughly 0.9%. The J gene is TRBJ2-1, the V gene TRBV7-2; 9 positions agree with TRBD2. The sample was blood, either unsorted or a sorted T cell fraction (not recorded which). The TCR originated in a male donor with ankylosing spondylitis. CDR3 in amino acids: CASSRIAGDDEQFF. In DNA, the CDR3 is TGTGCCAGCAGCCGCATAGCGGGAGACGATGAGCAGTTCTTC.